This is a list of T cell receptor beta chains from one sample in a study of blood T cell repertoires in COVID-19. Generated by immunoSEQ multiplex PCR, the TCRdb table keeps only in-frame clones and is missing some. In the table there are fewer than 120,000 clones, around 79% of which are singletons. The sequenced material came from peripheral blood. The receptors shown here come from a woman older than 75 with active or convalescent COVID-19. Each CDR3 is given with its conserved first and last residue. The order of the fields is V gene, D gene, J gene, clone size, CDR3 protein, CDR3 DNA. The D gene is left open where the match is weak. For some rows the clone size is stated as once, few or many, or as a class when expanded; others skip it.

V: TRBV7-9
D: TRBD1
J: TRBJ2-7
size: -
CDR3: CASSHSGTGPYEQYF
DNA: TGTGCCAGCAGCCATTCCGGGACAGGGCCCTACGAGCAGTACTTC

V: TRBV29-1
D: -
J: TRBJ2-1
size: -
CDR3: CSVEDNRGATSYNEQFF
DNA: TGCAGCGTTGAAGATAATCGGGGGGCCACCTCCTACAATGAGCAGTTCTTC

V: TRBV6-6
D: -
J: TRBJ2-7
size: -
CDR3: CASSSAGEQYF
DNA: TGTGCCAGCAGTTCCGCAGGCGAGCAGTACTTC

V: TRBV4-1
D: -
J: TRBJ1-5
size: -
CDR3: CASSQGEGGNQPQHF
DNA: TGCGCCAGCAGCCAAGGGGAGGGGGGCAATCAGCCCCAGCATTTT

V: TRBV28
D: -
J: TRBJ2-2
size: -
CDR3: CARRLSPTGELFF
DNA: TGTGCCAGGAGGCTGTCTCCCACCGGGGAGCTGTTTTTT

V: TRBV19
D: -
J: TRBJ2-1
size: -
CDR3: CASSGYIGASYNEQFF
DNA: TGTGCCAGTAGTGGTTATATTGGGGCCTCCTACAATGAGCAGTTCTTC

V: TRBV13
D: -
J: TRBJ2-1
size: few
CDR3: CASSTGFPIEQFF
DNA: TGTGCCAGCAGCACGGGGTTCCCCATTGAGCAGTTCTTC

V: TRBV6-4
D: -
J: TRBJ1-1
size: -
CDR3: CASSGGGAFF
DNA: TGTGCCAGCAGTGGGGGGGGAGCTTTCTTT

V: TRBV7-8
D: TRBD2
J: TRBJ2-7
size: -
CDR3: CASSETGLAGAIEQYF
DNA: TGTGCCAGCAGCGAAACGGGACTAGCGGGAGCTATCGAGCAGTACTTC

V: TRBV27
D: -
J: TRBJ2-7
size: -
CDR3: CASRPEGARDYEQYF
DNA: TGTGCCAGCAGACCCGAAGGGGCGAGAGACTACGAGCAGTACTTC

V: TRBV2
D: TRBD1
J: TRBJ1-2
size: -
CDR3: CASIDRGRYGYTF
DNA: TGTGCCAGCATAGACAGGGGTCGGTATGGCTACACCTTC

V: TRBV2
D: -
J: TRBJ1-5
size: once
CDR3: CASSGTANQPQHF
DNA: TGTGCCAGCAGTGGGACAGCTAATCAGCCCCAGCATTTT

V: TRBV5-1
D: -
J: TRBJ2-5
size: -
CDR3: CASSLMSTQETQYF
DNA: TGCGCCAGCAGCTTGATGTCGACTCAAGAGACCCAGTACTTC

V: TRBV29-1
D: -
J: TRBJ2-1
size: -
CDR3: CSVEEESRTVIFLSSYNEQFF
DNA: TGCAGCGTTGAAGAGGAATCGAGGACAGTAATTTTCCTGAGCTCCTACAATGAGCAGTTCTTC

V: TRBV11-3
D: -
J: TRBJ2-7
size: -
CDR3: CASSPGRSSYEQYF
DNA: TGTGCCAGCAGCCCTGGCCGGAGCTCCTACGAGCAGTACTTC

V: TRBV9
D: TRBD2
J: TRBJ2-1
size: few
CDR3: CASSATASGSREEQFF
DNA: TGTGCCAGCAGCGCAACGGCTAGCGGGAGTCGGGAGGAGCAGTTCTTC

V: TRBV5-1
D: -
J: TRBJ2-1
size: -
CDR3: CASSLGQAMSEQFF
DNA: TGCGCCAGCAGCTTGGGACAGGCCATGAGTGAGCAGTTCTTC

V: TRBV7-6
D: -
J: TRBJ1-1
size: -
CDR3: CASSTYREIMNTEAFF
DNA: TGTGCCAGCAGCACTTACAGGGAAATCATGAACACTGAAGCTTTCTTT

V: TRBV18
D: -
J: TRBJ1-5
size: -
CDR3: CASSPEGNRDQPQHF
DNA: TGTGCCAGCTCACCCGAGGGAAACAGGGATCAGCCCCAGCATTTT

V: TRBV21-1
D: -
J: TRBJ2-3
size: -
CDR3: CASSKAQDRGRIDTQYF
DNA: TGTGCCAGCAGCAAAGCCCAGGACAGGGGGCGAATAGATACGCAGTATTTT

V: TRBV27
D: TRBD2
J: TRBJ2-5
size: -
CDR3: CASRKGTSGQETQYF
DNA: TGTGCCAGCAGGAAAGGGACTAGCGGGCAAGAGACCCAGTACTTC

V: TRBV27
D: TRBD1
J: TRBJ1-1
size: once
CDR3: CASSFSNRGRTEAFF
DNA: TGTGCCAGCAGTTTTTCCAACAGGGGTAGAACTGAAGCTTTCTTT

V: TRBV2
D: -
J: TRBJ2-3
size: -
CDR3: CASSVTNGADTQYF
DNA: TGTGCCAGCAGTGTTACAAACGGGGCAGATACGCAGTATTTT

V: TRBV29-1
D: TRBD2
J: TRBJ2-7
size: -
CDR3: CSVGRGLAGFSSYEQYF
DNA: TGCAGCGTTGGGAGGGGACTAGCGGGATTCAGCTCCTACGAGCAGTACTTC

V: TRBV19
D: TRBD2
J: TRBJ2-3
size: -
CDR3: CASSITWAGGTDTQYF
DNA: TGTGCCAGTAGTATAACTTGGGCGGGAGGCACAGATACGCAGTATTTT

V: TRBV29-1
D: TRBD1
J: TRBJ1-2
size: -
CDR3: CSVDRTGYGYTF
DNA: TGCAGCGTTGACCGGACAGGGTATGGCTACACCTTC

V: TRBV21-1
D: -
J: TRBJ2-2
size: -
CDR3: CASSKRTHRELAGGPIPGELFF
DNA: TGTGCCAGCAGCAAACGAACTCACAGGGAACTAGCGGGAGGGCCTATACCCGGGGAGCTGTTTTTT

V: TRBV2
D: TRBD1
J: TRBJ1-1
size: -
CDR3: CATPRTGPTEAFF
DNA: TGTGCCACCCCTAGGACAGGGCCCACTGAAGCTTTCTTT

V: TRBV9
D: TRBD2
J: TRBJ2-1
size: once
CDR3: CASSETGLAGVNEQFF
DNA: TGTGCCAGCAGCGAGACGGGACTAGCGGGAGTCAATGAGCAGTTCTTC

V: TRBV6-4
D: -
J: TRBJ2-1
size: -
CDR3: CASSGVGGNEQFF
DNA: TGTGCCAGCAGTGGAGTGGGGGGCAATGAGCAGTTCTTC

V: TRBV28
D: TRBD1
J: TRBJ1-1
size: -
CDR3: CASSPTTGVGTEAFF
DNA: TGTGCCAGCAGTCCAACGACAGGGGTGGGCACTGAAGCTTTCTTT

V: TRBV27
D: TRBD1
J: TRBJ2-1
size: -
CDR3: CASSRDSFYNEQFF
DNA: TGTGCCAGCAGCCGGGACAGCTTCTACAATGAGCAGTTCTTC

V: TRBV5-6
D: TRBD2
J: TRBJ2-5
size: -
CDR3: CASSPGLAGETQYF
DNA: TGTGCCAGCAGCCCCGGACTAGCGGGAGAGACCCAGTACTTC

V: TRBV7-2
D: TRBD2
J: TRBJ2-7
size: -
CDR3: CASSTGLAGGWEQYF
DNA: TGTGCCAGCAGCACCGGCCTAGCGGGAGGTTGGGAGCAGTACTTC

V: TRBV6-2/TRBV6-3
D: TRBD2
J: TRBJ2-3
size: -
CDR3: CASSPGTSEPGRTDTQYF
DNA: TGTGCCAGCAGTCCCGGGACTAGCGAACCAGGCAGGACAGATACGCAGTATTTT

V: TRBV21-1
D: -
J: TRBJ2-7
size: few
CDR3: CASSKDISGRVLSYEQYF
DNA: TGTGCCAGCAGCAAAGATATTTCTGGTCGGGTCCTTTCCTACGAGCAGTACTTC

V: TRBV3-1/TRBV3-2
D: TRBD1
J: TRBJ2-7
size: -
CDR3: CASSHGQGNNEQYF
DNA: TGTGCCAGCAGCCATGGACAGGGTAACAACGAGCAGTACTTC

V: TRBV19
D: TRBD1
J: TRBJ2-4
size: -
CDR3: CASSIIWTGIQYF
DNA: TGTGCCAGTAGTATTATATGGACAGGCATTCAGTACTTC

V: TRBV6-1
D: TRBD2
J: TRBJ2-3
size: -
CDR3: CASSGGTSGPPSTDTQYF
DNA: TGTGCCAGCAGTGGCGGGACTAGCGGCCCGCCAAGCACAGATACGCAGTATTTT

V: TRBV7-2
D: -
J: TRBJ1-6
size: few
CDR3: CASSLHYQSYNSPLHF
DNA: TGTGCCAGCAGCCTTCACTATCAAAGTTATAATTCACCCCTCCACTTT

V: TRBV18
D: -
J: TRBJ2-7
size: few
CDR3: CASSPRSYEQYF
DNA: TGTGCCAGCTCACCTCGCTCCTACGAGCAGTACTTC

V: TRBV7-9
D: TRBD1
J: TRBJ2-2
size: -
CDR3: CASSRTGTGELFF
DNA: TGTGCCAGCAGCCGGACAGGGACCGGGGAGCTGTTTTTT

V: TRBV5-1
D: -
J: TRBJ1-4
size: -
CDR3: CASSLVAEEKLFF
DNA: TGCGCCAGCAGCTTGGTGGCGGAAGAAAAACTGTTTTTT

V: TRBV5-1
D: TRBD1
J: TRBJ1-2
size: -
CDR3: CASSVGDSGYYGYTF
DNA: TGCGCCAGCAGCGTGGGGGACAGTGGGTACTATGGCTACACCTTC

V: TRBV4-3
D: TRBD2
J: TRBJ2-7
size: -
CDR3: CASSRLAGSYEQYF
DNA: TGCGCCAGCAGCCGACTAGCGGGAAGCTACGAGCAGTACTTC

V: TRBV19
D: TRBD2
J: TRBJ2-1
size: once
CDR3: CASSRPAGVRDEQFF
DNA: TGTGCCAGTAGTCGCCCAGCGGGAGTGAGGGATGAGCAGTTCTTC